This T cell receptor (beta chain) was observed in a study of monozygotic twins with inflammatory bowel disease. Study results and caveats: Individual T cell subtypes were not distinguishable. Those with IBD had lower TCRbeta diversity (inverse Simpson) than their healthy co-twins did.

On this clonotype: Its antigen is as yet unknown.

The CDR3 has 15 residues. Per germline, CDR1 SGHAT and CDR2 FQNNGV. After re-calling the 5' RACE reads, TCRdb lists one entry per CDR3 protein, DNA absent. The sample has around 97,000 distinct CDR3 sequences. What was sequenced was blood. The receptor was isolated from a human donor with ulcerative colitis or Crohn's disease, or a healthy co-twin of an affected twin (not recorded which). V gene TRBV11-2 combines with J gene TRBJ1-1. The CDR3 sequence: CASSLVRQLNTEAFF.